This T cell receptor (beta chain) was sequenced for a study of radiation and T cells in renal cell carcinoma. The overall study: Nephrectomy followed 15 Gy stereotactic body radiation by 4 weeks.

This clone has only a few counts. Specified time point: blood 2 weeks post-SBRT. The treatment here: 15 Gy SBRT to primary tumor, nephrectomy 4 weeks later. Clones were sequenced by immunoSEQ multiplex PCR, and TCRdb holds only the in-frame ones, with some missing. This table has some 58,000 clones, about 80% appearing once. The sequence derives from a man in his 60s with renal cell carcinoma. Sequenced material: blood, taken from a patient whose treatment included radiotherapy and nephrectomy.

In nucleotides, the CDR3 is TGTGCCAGTAAAGTGACCGTGAACACTGAAGCTTTCTTT. It is translated as CASKVTVNTEAFF. The V and J genes are TRBV19 and TRBJ1-1; D is unresolved. V shed 7 bases and J shed 0 bases, with 9 bases lying between them. Germline V gives CDR1 LNHDA, CDR2 SQIVND (reference sequence). The CDR3 is 13 amino acids.